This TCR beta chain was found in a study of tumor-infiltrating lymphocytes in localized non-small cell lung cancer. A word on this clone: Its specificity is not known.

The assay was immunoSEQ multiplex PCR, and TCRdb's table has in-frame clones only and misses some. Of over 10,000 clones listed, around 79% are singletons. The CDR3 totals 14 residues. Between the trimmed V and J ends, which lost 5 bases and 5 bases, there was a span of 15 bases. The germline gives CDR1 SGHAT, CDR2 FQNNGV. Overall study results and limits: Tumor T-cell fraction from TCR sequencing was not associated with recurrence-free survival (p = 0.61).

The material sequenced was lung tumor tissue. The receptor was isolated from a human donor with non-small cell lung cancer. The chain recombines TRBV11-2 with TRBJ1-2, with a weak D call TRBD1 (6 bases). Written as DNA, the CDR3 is TGTGCCAGCAGCGTACAGGGCATCGGTTATGGCTACACCTTC. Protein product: CASSVQGIGYGYTF.